The entry that follows covers one TCR beta chain sequence. CDR1 MNHNY and CDR2 SVGAGI come from the germline V gene (reference sequence). The CDR3 totals 13 residues. Trimming at V came to 8 bases and at J to 8 bases, leaving 8 bases not matched to a gene. The entry originates in a study of blood T cell repertoires in COVID-19. About the study: From the United States, Italy and Spain came samples of acute and convalescent COVID-19.

In the study's own analysis: Amplified reference gene primers provided the basis for estimating nucleated cell counts. Data came from immunoSEQ multiplex PCR; TCRdb stores just in-frame clones and leaves some out. The V and J calls and clone size were taken over from that table, and D and trimming were inferred from the DNA. The table has around 52,000 clones, around 76% seen once; the top ten hold 20% to 25%. The source is a woman aged 60-75 years with acute or convalescent COVID-19. The chain is built from TRBV6-6 and TRBJ1-2; 10 bases agree with TRBD1. Input material: peripheral blood. This chain's CDR3 is CASSDRGAGGYTF. Written as DNA, the CDR3 is TGTGCCAGCTCGGACAGGGGGGCAGGAGGCTACACCTTC.